This T cell receptor (beta chain) was observed in a study of graft-versus-host responses after intestinal transplantation. Study information: Anti-thymocyte globulin induction preceded about 3 years of tacrolimus and steroid maintenance in all recipients. Study-wide results and limits: Those patients showing graft-donor T cell macrochimerism displayed high graft-versus-host to host-versus-graft clonal ratios in allografts. Present in recipient marrow, GvH clones included some that appeared first in ileum or blood.

Profiled with immunoSEQ multiplex PCR; TCRdb holds only in-frame clones, not every one. The table lists under 20,000 clones, over 70% of them singletons. Points on this clone: What it binds is not known.

The germline V gene encodes CDR1 MNHNS and CDR2 SASEGT. CDR3 length equals 15 residues. V dropped 2 bases and J dropped 3 bases, with 11 bases sitting between them. Graft tissue was processed to release intraepithelial and lamina propria lymphocytes. This receptor was obtained from a human patient who received an intestinal transplant, so some T cells may come from the graft donor. This sample comprised ileum tissue, obtained 14 days after transplant. V usage is TRBV6-1 and J usage is TRBJ1-5; a weak D match, TRBD1 (5 bases). This CDR3 is CASSELSGTNQPQHF. The CDR3 bases are TGTGCCAGCAGTGAATTATCAGGGACCAATCAGCCCCAGCATTTT.